This entry concerns a single T cell receptor (beta chain). Trimming pared 6 bases from V and 0 bases from J, leaving 8 bases between. This CDR3 is built from 13 residues. Per germline, CDR1 MNHEY and CDR2 SMNVEV (reference sequence). Clones were read by immunoSEQ multiplex PCR, and TCRdb kept only the in-frame ones, dropping some. The sample lists 10,000 or so clones; 70% to 90% were seen once. This sample is part of a study of tumor T cells in aggressive B-cell lymphoma. Sequenced material: tumor tissue. The TCR originated in an adult with diffuse large B cell lymphoma. The chain employs TRBV27 and TRBJ1-1; perhaps TRBD1 as D (5 bases). Here the CDR3 reads CASRTAMNTEAFF. The CDR3 DNA sequence: TGTGCCAGCAGGACAGCTATGAACACTGAAGCTTTCTTT.